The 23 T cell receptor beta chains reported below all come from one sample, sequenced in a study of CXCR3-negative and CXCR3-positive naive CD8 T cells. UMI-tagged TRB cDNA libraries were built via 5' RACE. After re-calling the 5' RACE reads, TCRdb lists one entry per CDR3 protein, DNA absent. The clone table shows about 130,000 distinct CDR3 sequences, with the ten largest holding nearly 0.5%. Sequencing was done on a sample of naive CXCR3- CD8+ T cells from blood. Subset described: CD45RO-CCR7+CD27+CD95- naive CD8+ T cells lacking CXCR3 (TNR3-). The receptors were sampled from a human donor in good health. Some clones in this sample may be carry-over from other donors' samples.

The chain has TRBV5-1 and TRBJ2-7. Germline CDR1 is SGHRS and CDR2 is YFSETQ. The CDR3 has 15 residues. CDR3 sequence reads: CASSWTGSLDDEQYF.

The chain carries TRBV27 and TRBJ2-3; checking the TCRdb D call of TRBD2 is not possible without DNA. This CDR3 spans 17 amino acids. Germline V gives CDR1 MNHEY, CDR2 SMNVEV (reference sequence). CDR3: CASSLFNVGRGTDTQYF.

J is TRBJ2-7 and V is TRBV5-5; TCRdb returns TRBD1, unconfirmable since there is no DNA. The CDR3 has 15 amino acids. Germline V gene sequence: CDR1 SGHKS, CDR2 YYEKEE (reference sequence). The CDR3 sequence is CASSGAGGLSYEQYF.

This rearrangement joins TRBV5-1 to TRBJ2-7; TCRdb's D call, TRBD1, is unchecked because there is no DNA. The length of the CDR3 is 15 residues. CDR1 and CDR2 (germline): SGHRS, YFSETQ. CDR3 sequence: CASSLARGAFNEQYF. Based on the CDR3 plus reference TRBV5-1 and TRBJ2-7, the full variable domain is KAGVTQTPRYLIKTRGQQVTLSCSPISGHRSVSWYQQTPGQGLQFLFEYFSETQRNKGNFPGRFSGRQFSNSRSEMNVSTLELGDSALYLCASSLARGAFNEQYFGPGTRLTVT.

CDR3 region: CASSEAWAPGTEAFF. The gene calls are TRBV6-1 and TRBJ1-1; TCRdb names TRBD1, which stays unverified in the absence of DNA. The CDR3 has 15 residues. Germline-derived CDR1 and CDR2 are MNHNS and SASEGT.

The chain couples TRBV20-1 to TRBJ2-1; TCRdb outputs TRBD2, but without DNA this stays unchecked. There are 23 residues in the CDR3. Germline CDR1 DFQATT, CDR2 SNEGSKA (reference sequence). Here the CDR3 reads CSARDINRGASGGERSSYNEQFF.

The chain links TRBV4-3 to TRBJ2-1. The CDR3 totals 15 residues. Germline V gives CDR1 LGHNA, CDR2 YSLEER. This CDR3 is CASSLRKNSYNEQFF.

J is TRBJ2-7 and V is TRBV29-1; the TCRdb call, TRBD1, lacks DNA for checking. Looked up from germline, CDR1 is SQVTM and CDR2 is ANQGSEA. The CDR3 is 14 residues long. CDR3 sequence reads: CSVLTGSPSYEQYF.

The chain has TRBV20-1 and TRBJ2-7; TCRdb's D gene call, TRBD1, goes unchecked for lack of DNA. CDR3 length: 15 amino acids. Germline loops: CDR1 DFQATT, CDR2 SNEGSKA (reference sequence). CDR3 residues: CSARDELSPSYEQYF.

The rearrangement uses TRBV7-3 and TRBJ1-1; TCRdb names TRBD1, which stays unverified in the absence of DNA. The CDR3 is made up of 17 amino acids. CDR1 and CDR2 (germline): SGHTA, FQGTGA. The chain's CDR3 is CASSYRDKVPLNTEAFF.

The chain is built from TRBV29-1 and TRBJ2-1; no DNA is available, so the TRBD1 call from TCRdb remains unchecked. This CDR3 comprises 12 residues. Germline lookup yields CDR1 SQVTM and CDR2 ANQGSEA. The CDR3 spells CSIGGIYNEQFF.

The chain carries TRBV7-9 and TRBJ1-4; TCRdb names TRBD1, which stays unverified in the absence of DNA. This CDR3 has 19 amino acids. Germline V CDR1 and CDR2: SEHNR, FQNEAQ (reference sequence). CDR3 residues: CASSAQVPTGVSSYEKLFF. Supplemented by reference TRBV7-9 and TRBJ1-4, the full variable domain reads DTGVSQNPRHKITKRGQNVTFRCDPISEHNRLYWYRQTLGQGPEFLTYFQNEAQLEKSRLLSDRFSAERPKGSFSTLEIQRTEQGDSAMYLCASSAQVPTGVSSYEKLFFGSGTQLSVL.

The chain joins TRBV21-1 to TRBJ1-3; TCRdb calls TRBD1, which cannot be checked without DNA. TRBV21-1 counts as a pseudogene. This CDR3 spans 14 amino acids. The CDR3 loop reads CASSKSRTSNTIYF.

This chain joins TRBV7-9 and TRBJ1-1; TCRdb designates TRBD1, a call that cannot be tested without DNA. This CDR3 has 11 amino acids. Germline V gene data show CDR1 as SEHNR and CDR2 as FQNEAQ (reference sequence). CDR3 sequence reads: CASSLGQEAFF.

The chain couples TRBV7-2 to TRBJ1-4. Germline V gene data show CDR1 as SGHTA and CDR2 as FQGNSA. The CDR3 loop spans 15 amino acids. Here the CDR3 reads CASSLAGYTNEKLFF. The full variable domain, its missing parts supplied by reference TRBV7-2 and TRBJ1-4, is GAGVSQSPSNKVTEKGKDVELRCDPISGHTALYWYRQSLGQGLEFLIYFQGNSAPDKSGLPSDRFSAERTGGSVSTLTIQRTQQEDSAVYLCASSLAGYTNEKLFFGSGTQLSVL.

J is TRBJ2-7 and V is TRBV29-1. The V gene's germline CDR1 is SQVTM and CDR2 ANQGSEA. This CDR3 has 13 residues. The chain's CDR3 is CSVEMPRTYEQYF.

This chain's CDR3 is CSVFRGTGELFF. The chain links TRBV29-1 to TRBJ2-2. The germline gives CDR1 SQVTM, CDR2 ANQGSEA. This CDR3 region has 12 residues.

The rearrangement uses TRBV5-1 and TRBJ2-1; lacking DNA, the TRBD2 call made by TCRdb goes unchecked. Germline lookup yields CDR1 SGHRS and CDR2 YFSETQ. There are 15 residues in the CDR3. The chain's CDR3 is CASSLVDSGSGEQFF. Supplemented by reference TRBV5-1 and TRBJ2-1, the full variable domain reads KAGVTQTPRYLIKTRGQQVTLSCSPISGHRSVSWYQQTPGQGLQFLFEYFSETQRNKGNFPGRFSGRQFSNSRSEMNVSTLELGDSALYLCASSLVDSGSGEQFFGPGTRLTVL.

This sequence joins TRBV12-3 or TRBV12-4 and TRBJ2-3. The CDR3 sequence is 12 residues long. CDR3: CASRTSTDTQYF.

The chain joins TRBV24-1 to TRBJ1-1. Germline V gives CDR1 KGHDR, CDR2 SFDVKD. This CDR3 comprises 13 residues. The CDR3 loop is CATARGMNTEAFF.

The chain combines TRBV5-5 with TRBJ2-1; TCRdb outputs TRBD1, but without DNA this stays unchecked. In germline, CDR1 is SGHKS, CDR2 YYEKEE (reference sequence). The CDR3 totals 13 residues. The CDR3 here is CAVSDRTYNEQLF. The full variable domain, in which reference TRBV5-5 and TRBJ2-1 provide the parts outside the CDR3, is DAGVTQSPTHLIKTRGQQVTLRCSPISGHKSVSWYQQVLGQGPQFIFQYYEKEERGRGNFPDRFSARQFPNYSSELNVNALLLGDSALYLCAVSDRTYNEQLFGPGTRLTVL.

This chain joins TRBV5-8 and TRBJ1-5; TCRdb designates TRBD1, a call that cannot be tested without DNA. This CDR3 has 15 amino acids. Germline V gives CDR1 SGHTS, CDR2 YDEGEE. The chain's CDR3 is CASSSGDRGNQPQHF.

CDR3 loop: CASSYSIDAELGLPQHF. The chain recombines TRBV6-6 with TRBJ1-5. The CDR3 length is 17 residues. The germline V gene encodes CDR1 MNHNY and CDR2 SVGAGI (reference sequence).